This section outlines one T cell receptor (beta chain) sequence together with its context. Its antigen remains unknown. CDR1 is LNHDA and CDR2 is SQIVND in the germline V gene (reference sequence). CDR3 length equals 13 residues. V lost 0 bases and J lost 8, with 7 bases in between. The entry originates in a study of cytomegalovirus exposure and HLA in healthy donors. General study points: A later analysis, which compared TCR beta chains of equal frequency, found the HLA-associated ones more clonally expanded.

Primers for the PCR totalled 60 Vbeta and 13 Jbeta. Method: immunoSEQ multiplex PCR; TCRdb's copy keeps in-frame clones and lacks some. Altogether 130,000 or so clones are present, over 70% being singletons, with the ten largest covering about 1.5%. The gene calls are TRBV19 and TRBJ1-4; D is uncertain. The material sequenced was PBMCs. This receptor was obtained from a woman in her late teens or twenties in good health and CMV-seronegative. The CDR3 region is CASSIDSGEKLFF. The CDR3, as DNA: TGTGCCAGTAGTATAGACTCCGGGGAAAAACTGTTTTTT.